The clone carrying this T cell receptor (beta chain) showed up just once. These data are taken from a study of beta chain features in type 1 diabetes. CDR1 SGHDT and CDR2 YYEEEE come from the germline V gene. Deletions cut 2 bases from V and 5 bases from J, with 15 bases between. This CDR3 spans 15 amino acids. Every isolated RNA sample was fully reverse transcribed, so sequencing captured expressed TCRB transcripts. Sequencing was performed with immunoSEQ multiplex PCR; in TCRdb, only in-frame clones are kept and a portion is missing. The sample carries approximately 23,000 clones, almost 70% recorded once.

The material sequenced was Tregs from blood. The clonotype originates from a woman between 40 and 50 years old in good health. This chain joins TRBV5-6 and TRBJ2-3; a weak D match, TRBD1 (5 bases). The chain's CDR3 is CASSFSPARVDTQYF. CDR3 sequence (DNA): TGTGCCAGCAGCTTCTCCCCCGCCAGGGTAGATACGCAGTATTTT.